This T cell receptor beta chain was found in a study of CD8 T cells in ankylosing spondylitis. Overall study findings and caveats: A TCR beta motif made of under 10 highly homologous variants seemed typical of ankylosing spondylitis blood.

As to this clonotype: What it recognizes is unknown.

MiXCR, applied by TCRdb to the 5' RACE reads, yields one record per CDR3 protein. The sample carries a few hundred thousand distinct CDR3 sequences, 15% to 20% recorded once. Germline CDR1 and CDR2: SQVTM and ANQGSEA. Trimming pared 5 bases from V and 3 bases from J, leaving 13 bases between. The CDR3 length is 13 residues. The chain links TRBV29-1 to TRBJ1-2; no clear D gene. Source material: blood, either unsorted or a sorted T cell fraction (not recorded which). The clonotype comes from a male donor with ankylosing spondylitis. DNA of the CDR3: TGCAGCGTTTCTTCGCGGTGGGACTATGGCTACACCTTC. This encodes CSVSSRWDYGYTF.